The 29 T cell receptor beta chains below come from one sample, sequenced in a study of CD8 T cells in Susac syndrome. With random hexamers, reverse transcription was performed on about 0.5 to 1 ug of RNA. TCRdb processed the immunoSEQ multiplex PCR reads anew with MiXCR; each CDR3 protein has one entry. The sample yields more than 150,000 distinct CDR3 sequences, 90% to 95% seen once. The sequencing input was CD4+ T cells from PBMCs. All receptors come from a human donor with Susac syndrome.

The V and J genes are TRBV20-1 and TRBJ1-2; possible D gene TRBD1, 5 bases. Per the germline V gene, CDR1 is DFQATT and CDR2 is SNEGSKA (reference sequence). This CDR3 comprises 14 residues. Trimming removed 6 bases from V and 2 bases from J, with 16 bases in between. The CDR3 loop reads CSAHGRGQNYGYTF. CDR3 coding DNA: TGCAGTGCGCACGGACGGGGCCAAAACTATGGCTACACCTTC.

The rearrangement joins TRBV7-6 to TRBJ2-7; 9 bases are a match to TRBD1. CDR1 and CDR2 (germline): SGHVS, FNYEAQ. The CDR3 is made up of 14 amino acids. Unmatched junction bases numbered 8, after V lost 5 bases and J lost 6 bases. For the CDR3, the DNA is TGTGCCAGCAGCGGGGGGGACAGGGTTTTCGAGCAGTACTTC. Encoded protein: CASSGGDRVFEQYF.

This clonotype appeared a single time. V is TRBV6-6 and J is TRBJ2-7; D gene uncertain. The CDR3 extends over 14 amino acids. Trimming left V 4 bases short and J 0 bases short, with 10 bases between. Germline V gene lookup returns CDR1 MNHNY and CDR2 SVGAGI (reference sequence). The CDR3 reads CASSFGPSSYEQYF. In DNA, the CDR3 is TGTGCCAGCAGTTTTGGCCCCAGCTCCTACGAGCAGTACTTC.

The V and J genes are TRBV3-1 and TRBJ2-7; 10 bases line up with TRBD2. The germline V gene encodes CDR1 LGHDT and CDR2 YNNKEL (reference sequence). The CDR3 consists of 15 residues. V lost 0 bases, J lost 7 bases, and 6 bases stayed unmatched. CDR3 sequence: CASSQESGGGREQYF. The CDR3 region has the DNA TGTGCCAGCAGCCAAGAGAGCGGGGGGGGACGAGAGCAGTACTTC.

The chain combines TRBV19 with TRBJ2-3; D remains ambiguous. The CDR3 consists of 12 residues. The germline V and J ends were trimmed by 6 bases and 2 bases, with 6 bases remaining between them. Germline-derived CDR1 and CDR2 are LNHDA and SQIVND (reference sequence). This chain's CDR3 is CASSVHTDTQYF. Here the CDR3 DNA reads TGTGCCAGTAGCGTCCACACAGATACGCAGTATTTT. Based on the CDR3 plus reference TRBV19 and TRBJ2-3, the full variable domain is DGGITQSPKYLFRKEGQNVTLSCEQNLNHDAMYWYRQDPGQGLRLIYYSQIVNDFQKGDIAEGYSVSREKKESFPLTVTSAQKNPTAFYLCASSVHTDTQYFGPGTRLTVL.

The chain carries TRBV12-3 or TRBV12-4 and TRBJ2-3, with 13 positions matching TRBD2. The ends lost 6 bases at V and 4 bases at J; junction bases unmatched: 7. The CDR3 is made up of 16 amino acids. This CDR3 reads CASSSGTSGASDTQYF. CDR3 nucleotides: TGTGCCAGCAGCTCCGGGACTAGCGGGGCATCAGATACGCAGTATTTT.

The V gene is TRBV20-1, the J gene TRBJ2-3; TRBD2 is a possible D gene (5 bases). The V end was cut by 1 base, the J end by 0 bases, with 5 bases between. Germline V gene lookup returns CDR1 DFQATT and CDR2 SNEGSKA (reference sequence). The CDR3 runs to 13 residues. CDR3 sequence: CSARGTSTDTQYF. CDR3 DNA sequence: TGCAGTGCTAGAGGGACTAGCACAGATACGCAGTATTTT.

This clonotype was seen a single time. The chain couples TRBV6-5 to TRBJ2-7, with 9 bases that match TRBD1. CDR1 is MNHEY, CDR2 SVGAGI, per germline. This CDR3 is built from 13 residues. After removal of 11 bases from V and 2 bases from J, the junction contained 7 bases not matched to a gene. The CDR3 is CASWDRATYEQYF. The DNA of the CDR3 is TGTGCCTCCTGGGACAGGGCAACCTACGAGCAGTACTTC.

This clonotype was picked up one time. The chain uses TRBV11-2 and TRBJ2-7, with D possibly matching TRBD1 (6 bases). The CDR3 is 14 amino acids. V gave up 6 bases and J gave up 5 bases, with 17 bases separating them. Per the germline V gene, CDR1 is SGHAT and CDR2 is FQNNGV. This CDR3 reads CASRFGTRRHEQYF. The CDR3, as DNA: TGTGCCAGCAGGTTTGGGACAAGGAGGCACGAGCAGTACTTC.

The chain combines TRBV7-3 with TRBJ2-6; maybe TRBD2 (7 bases). From germline, CDR1 is SGHTA and CDR2 FQGTGA. The CDR3 has 16 amino acids. With 5 bases removed from V and 1 base from J, the gap between germline ends came to 12 bases. CDR3: CASSRGGGSGANVLTF. In DNA, the CDR3 is TGTGCCAGCAGCCGAGGGGGGGGTTCTGGGGCCAACGTCCTGACTTTC. The whole variable domain, remainder taken from reference TRBV7-3 and TRBJ2-6, is GAGVSQTPSNKVTEKGKYVELRCDPISGHTALYWYRQSLGQGPEFLIYFQGTGAADDSGLPNDRFFAVRPEGSVSTLKIQRTERGDSAVYLCASSRGGGSGANVLTFGAGSRLTVL.

This rearrangement joins TRBV9 to TRBJ2-5; 12 bases match TRBD2. The trim removed 3 bases at V and 5 bases at J, leaving 8 bases unmatched. Germline V gene sequence: CDR1 SGDLS, CDR2 YYNGEE. The CDR3 loop spans 16 amino acids. The CDR3 nucleotides are TGTGCCAGCAGCGCATCCCCTAGCGGGGGGGCGGAGACCCAGTACTTC. Protein product: CASSASPSGGAETQYF.

The V call is TRBV29-1, the J call TRBJ2-5, with D possibly being TRBD1 (5 bases). This CDR3 contains 17 residues. CDR1 is SQVTM and CDR2 is ANQGSEA in the germline V gene. V lost 0 bases, J lost 5 bases, and 22 bases lay in between. CDR3 sequence: CSVEDQMGQPVRETQYF. DNA for the CDR3: TGCAGCGTTGAAGATCAAATGGGGCAGCCGGTACGGGAGACCCAGTACTTC.

This chain joins TRBV18 and TRBJ1-6; 8 nucleotides agree with TRBD1. CDR3 size: 18 residues. Germline V gives CDR1 KGHSH, CDR2 LQKENI. J was trimmed by 9 bases and V by 1 base; bases with no gene match: 14. CDR3 region: CASSPLGQGSGRGSPLHF. CDR3 DNA sequence: TGTGCCAGCTCACCACTCGGACAGGGATCAGGGCGAGGTTCACCCCTCCACTTT.

The chain has TRBV20-1 and TRBJ2-7, with 8 nucleotides matching TRBD1. V dropped 6 bases and J dropped 6; count of bases not matched to a gene: 7. The germline V gene has CDR1 DFQATT and CDR2 SNEGSKA (reference sequence). The CDR3 consists of 12 residues. The CDR3 bases are TGCAGTGCCAGGAACAGGGGGAGCGAGCAGTACTTC. It is translated as CSARNRGSEQYF.

This sequence joins TRBV5-1 and TRBJ2-1; D might be TRBD1 (6 bases). Germline loops: CDR1 SGHRS, CDR2 YFSETQ. Trimming pared 4 bases from V and 4 bases from J, leaving 15 bases between. This CDR3 comprises 15 residues. CDR3 sequence (DNA): TGCGCCAGCAGCCACCAATCAGGGGTTTACAATGAGCAGTTCTTC. Translation: CASSHQSGVYNEQFF.

The chain recombines TRBV20-1 with TRBJ2-1; TRBD1 matches at 7 bases. V lost 2 bases, J lost 6 bases, and 10 bases stayed unmatched. The CDR3 loop spans 15 amino acids. Germline V gene data show CDR1 as DFQATT and CDR2 as SNEGSKA (reference sequence). For the CDR3, the DNA is TGCAGTGCTAGATCATACAGGGGTTTTGGCAATGAGCAGTTCTTC. This encodes CSARSYRGFGNEQFF.

The CDR3 nucleotides are TGTGCCAGCAGCGTAGGTGGGGGCCAAGAGACCCAGTACTTC. It specifies CASSVGGGQETQYF. The chain joins TRBV9 to TRBJ2-5; either TRBD1 or TRBD2 may fit D (5 bases each). The germline gives CDR1 SGDLS, CDR2 YYNGEE. Trimming left V 0 bases short and J 1 base short, with 7 bases between. The CDR3 loop spans 14 amino acids.

V gene TRBV4-1 combines with J gene TRBJ2-1; no firm D call. Germline loops: CDR1 MGHRA, CDR2 YSYEKL. CDR3 length: 13 amino acids. Trimming pared 4 bases from V and 7 bases from J, leaving 11 bases between. The DNA of the CDR3 is TGCGCCAGCAGCCCGGTTGGATGGAATGAGCAGTTCTTC. As protein: CASSPVGWNEQFF.

As to this clonotype: The junction does not match germline at one end; this may be a read error. The gene calls are TRBV5-6 and TRBJ1-1, with D unresolved. The germline gives CDR1 SGHDT, CDR2 YYEEEE. CDR3 length equals 13 residues. The CDR3 here is CASSGQMKTEAFF. CDR3 DNA: TGTGCCAGCAGCGGGCAGATGAAGACTGAAGCTTTCTTT.

V usage is TRBV3-1 and J usage is TRBJ2-1, with D perhaps matching TRBD2 (5 bases). With 0 bases removed from V and 2 bases from J, the gap between germline ends came to 8 bases. The germline V gene encodes CDR1 LGHDT and CDR2 YNNKEL (reference sequence). This CDR3 region has 15 residues. CDR3 DNA sequence: TGTGCCAGCAGCCAAGATAGAGGGACCTACAATGAGCAGTTCTTC. This codes for CASSQDRGTYNEQFF.

The chain is built from TRBV29-1 and TRBJ2-2, with D uncertain. The CDR3 sequence is 14 residues long. CDR1 and CDR2 from the germline V gene are SQVTM and ANQGSEA. Trimming removed 3 bases at V and 4 bases at J, with 12 bases between. This CDR3 reads CSVDEASGTGELFF. The CDR3 nucleotides read TGCAGCGTTGACGAAGCCTCGGGCACCGGGGAGCTGTTTTTT.

The rearrangement joins TRBV5-1 to TRBJ1-6; 9 bases fit TRBD1. The germline CDR1 and CDR2 sequences are SGHRS and YFSETQ. Losses at the gene ends were 4 bases for V and 8 bases for J; bases not matched to a gene: 7. The CDR3 is 15 amino acids. CDR3 protein: CASSPEGQGYSPLHF. Written as DNA, the CDR3 is TGCGCCAGCAGCCCAGAGGGACAGGGCTATTCACCCCTCCACTTT.

The chain has TRBV7-2 and TRBJ2-5; D is possibly TRBD1 (5 bases). CDR3 length: 13 amino acids. Germline V CDR1 and CDR2: SGHTA, FQGNSA. Between the trimmed V and J ends, which lost 5 bases and 6 bases, there was a span of 13 bases. The CDR3 region has the DNA TGTGCCAGCAGCCTCCCCCCAGGGAAGACCCAGTACTTC. It codes for CASSLPPGKTQYF.

This clonotype has only one observation. The chain is built from TRBV7-6 and TRBJ1-6, with a tentative D call TRBD1 (5 bases). The germline gives CDR1 SGHVS, CDR2 FNYEAQ. With 3 bases removed from V and 10 bases from J, the gap between germline ends came to 13 bases. The CDR3 totals 14 residues. As DNA, the CDR3 is TGTGCCAGCAGCTTTGGGGGGATCGGCTCACCCCTCCACTTT. Encoded protein: CASSFGGIGSPLHF.

V and J are TRBV14 and TRBJ1-2; D is ambiguous. Germline CDR1 reads SGHDN; CDR2 reads FVKESK. The CDR3 runs 14 residues. V was shortened by 0 bases and J by 7 bases, with 12 bases between the two germline ends. The CDR3 DNA sequence: TGTGCCAGCAGCCAAGAATCCACGCTCGGTGGCTACACCTTC. This encodes CASSQESTLGGYTF.

The chain combines TRBV19 with TRBJ1-2; a possible D gene is TRBD1 (6 bases). Germline values: CDR1 LNHDA, CDR2 SQIVND (reference sequence). Trimming left V 1 base short and J 4 bases short, with 10 bases between. CDR3 length: 14 residues. The CDR3 is CASSIGGHGYGYTF. The DNA of the CDR3 is TGTGCCAGTAGTATAGGGGGACACGGCTATGGCTACACCTTC. The full variable domain, with the rest looked up from reference TRBV19 and TRBJ1-2, is DGGITQSPKYLFRKEGQNVTLSCEQNLNHDAMYWYRQDPGQGLRLIYYSQIVNDFQKGDIAEGYSVSREKKESFPLTVTSAQKNPTAFYLCASSIGGHGYGYTFGSGTRLTVV.

The J gene is TRBJ1-3, the V gene TRBV7-9; maybe TRBD1 (5 bases). V shed 4 bases and J shed 2 bases, with 12 bases lying between them. Germline CDR1 reads SEHNR; CDR2 reads FQNEAQ (reference sequence). This CDR3 has 15 amino acids. CDR3 coding DNA: TGTGCCAGCAGCTACTCCAGGGTGACTGGAAACACCATATATTTT. Translating gives CASSYSRVTGNTIYF.

The V gene is TRBV9, the J gene TRBJ1-2; 7 bases map to TRBD1. In germline, CDR1 is SGDLS, CDR2 YYNGEE. The CDR3 covers 14 residues. The V segment lost 0 bases and the J segment 3 bases; nucleotides outside the gene matches: 2. Here the CDR3 DNA reads TGTGCCAGCAGCGTAGCCGGGACAGACTATGGCTACACCTTC. Its protein product is CASSVAGTDYGYTF.

The J gene is TRBJ1-2, the V gene TRBV29-1; unclear D gene. From germline, CDR1 is SQVTM and CDR2 ANQGSEA. This CDR3 is 11 amino acids long. Trimming cost V 4 bases and J 8 bases, with 11 bases left between them. CDR3 loop: CSVGIDGGYTF. In nucleotides, the CDR3 is TGCAGCGTTGGGATAGACGGGGGCTACACCTTC.